Reported below is one T cell receptor beta chain. The data derive from a study of cytomegalovirus exposure and HLA in healthy donors. The PCR contained 60 Vbeta and 13 Jbeta primers. Repertoires were generated with immunoSEQ multiplex PCR, while TCRdb's copy carries only in-frame clones and drops some. This sample carries around 92,000 clones, approximately 75% of them seen once, and the ten largest clones take 2.5% to 3.5%. The TCR sequence derives from a female donor in good health and CMV-seropositive. Sequencing was performed on PBMCs.

CDR3 amino acids: CASSLEGNYGYTF. The CDR3 DNA sequence: TGTGCCAGCAGCTTAGAGGGGAACTATGGCTACACCTTC. The rearrangement uses TRBV7-2 and TRBJ1-2, with a weak D call TRBD1 (5 bases). This CDR3 has 13 residues. Trimming removed 1 base from V and 2 bases from J, with 5 bases in between. Germline CDR1 is SGHTA and CDR2 is FQGNSA.